The sequence of this T cell receptor (beta chain) was determined in a study of T cells in Graves' hyperthyroidism and ophthalmopathy. The table lists this clonotype with a few counts. Amplification of TCR beta CDR3 regions was performed using RNA transcripts as template. The TCR CDR3 was amplified in a first-round RT-PCR using the HTBI primer set. TCRdb reprocessed the multiplex PCR reads with MiXCR, giving one entry per CDR3 protein. Altogether approximately 370,000 distinct CDR3 sequences are present, approximately 15% being singletons, with the ten largest covering approximately 32%. Disease duration under 2 months; hyperthyroidism patients were aged 18 to 65. Uncontrolled infections, other autoimmune diseases, pregnancy or lactation led to exclusion of patients. Diagnoses rested on clinical symptoms, serum thyroxine and TRAb, thyroid ultrasound and orbital computed tomography. Germline V gene lookup returns CDR1 MNHEY and CDR2 SMNVEV (reference sequence). V was shortened by 5 bases and J by 8 bases, with 12 bases between the two germline ends. This CDR3 has 12 residues.

Sequenced: blood. This chain joins TRBV27 and TRBJ1-2; D possibly corresponds to TRBD1 (5 bases). The clonotype originates from a woman aged 25 to 45 with Graves' hyperthyroidism. Here the CDR3 DNA reads TGTGCCAGCAGTCCCCGCGACAGCGGCTACACCTTC. It specifies CASSPRDSGYTF.